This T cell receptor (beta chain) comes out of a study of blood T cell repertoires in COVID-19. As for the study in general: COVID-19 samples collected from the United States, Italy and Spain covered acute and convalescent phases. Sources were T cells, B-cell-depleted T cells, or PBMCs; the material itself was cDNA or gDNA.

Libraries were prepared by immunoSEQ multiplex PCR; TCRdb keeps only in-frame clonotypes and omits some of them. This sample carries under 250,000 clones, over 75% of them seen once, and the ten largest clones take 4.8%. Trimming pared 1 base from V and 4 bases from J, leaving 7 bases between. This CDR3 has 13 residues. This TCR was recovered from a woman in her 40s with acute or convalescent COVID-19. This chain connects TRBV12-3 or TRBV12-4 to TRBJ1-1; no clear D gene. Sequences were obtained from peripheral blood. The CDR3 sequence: CASSLGLITEAFF. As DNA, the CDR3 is TGTGCCAGCAGTTTAGGGCTGATCACTGAAGCTTTCTTT.